This TCR beta chain was documented in a study of shared clonotypes between healthy human individuals. Study as a whole: Every donor yielded three CD4 naive, three CD4 memory, two CD8 naive and one CD8 memory plate. Study-level points and caveats: Sequencing depth was predicted to influence how clonotypes are shared among donors. Clonotypes that were shared across a handful of donors made up around 5% of naive CD4 clonotypes. Apart from blood, nothing was sampled; tissue repertoires likely differ.

The repertoire was sequenced with immunoSEQ multiplex PCR; TCRdb's copy has only in-frame clones and lacks some. The sample lists about a million clones, around 75% occurring once. This CDR3 has 14 amino acids. CDR1 and CDR2 (germline): MNHEY, SVGAGI. Trimming took 2 bases from V and 5 from J; bases not matched to a gene: 0. Notes on this clone: Its antigen is currently unknown.

Sequenced input: memory CD4+ T cells sorted from blood. Subset specified: CD45RA-negative fraction. This sequence joins TRBV6-5 and TRBJ2-1; TRBD1 aligns across 10 bases. The source of this sequence is a young man in good health. CDR3 loop: CASSYGTGDNEQFF. DNA for the CDR3: TGTGCCAGCAGTTACGGGACAGGGGACAATGAGCAGTTCTTC.